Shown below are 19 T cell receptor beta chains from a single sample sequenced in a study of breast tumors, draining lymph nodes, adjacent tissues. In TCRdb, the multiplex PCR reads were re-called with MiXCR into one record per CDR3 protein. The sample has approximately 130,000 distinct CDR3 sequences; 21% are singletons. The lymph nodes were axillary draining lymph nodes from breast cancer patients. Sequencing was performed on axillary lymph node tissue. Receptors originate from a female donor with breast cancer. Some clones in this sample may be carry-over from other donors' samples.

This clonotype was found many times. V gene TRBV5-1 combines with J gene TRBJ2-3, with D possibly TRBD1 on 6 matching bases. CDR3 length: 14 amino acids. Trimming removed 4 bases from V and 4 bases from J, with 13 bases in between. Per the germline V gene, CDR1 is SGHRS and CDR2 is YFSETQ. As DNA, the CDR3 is TGCGCCAGCAGCCGGGACATCGAGGCAGATACGCAGTATTTT. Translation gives CASSRDIEADTQYF.

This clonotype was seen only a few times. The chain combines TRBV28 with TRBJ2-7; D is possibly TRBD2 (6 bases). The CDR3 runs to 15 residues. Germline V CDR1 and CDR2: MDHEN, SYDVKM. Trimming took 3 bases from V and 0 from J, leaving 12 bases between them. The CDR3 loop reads CASSLVSGLSYEQYF. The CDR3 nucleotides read TGTGCCAGCAGTTTGGTTAGCGGCCTCTCCTACGAGCAGTACTTC. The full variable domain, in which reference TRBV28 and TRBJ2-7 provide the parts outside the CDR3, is DVKVTQSSRYLVKRTGEKVFLECVQDMDHENMFWYRQDPGLGLRLIYFSYDVKMKEKGDIPEGYSVSREKKERFSLILESASTNQTSMYLCASSLVSGLSYEQYFGPGTRLTVT.

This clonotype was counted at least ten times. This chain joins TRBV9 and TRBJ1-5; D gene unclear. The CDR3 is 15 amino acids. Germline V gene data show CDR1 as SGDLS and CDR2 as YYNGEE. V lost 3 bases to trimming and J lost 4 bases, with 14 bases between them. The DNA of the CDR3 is TGTGCCAGCAGCGAGGGTTCCGGGAATAATCAGCCCCAGCATTTT. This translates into CASSEGSGNNQPQHF.

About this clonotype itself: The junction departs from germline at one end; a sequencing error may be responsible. The CDR3 sequence: CASSTSGLAGDGTDTQYF. CDR3 in DNA: TGTGCCAGCAGCACCTCCGGACTAGCGGGAGACGGCACAGATACGCAGTATTTC. J is TRBJ2-3 and V is TRBV28; 13 nucleotides align to TRBD2. Germline CDR1 is MDHEN and CDR2 is SYDVKM. The CDR3 consists of 18 residues.

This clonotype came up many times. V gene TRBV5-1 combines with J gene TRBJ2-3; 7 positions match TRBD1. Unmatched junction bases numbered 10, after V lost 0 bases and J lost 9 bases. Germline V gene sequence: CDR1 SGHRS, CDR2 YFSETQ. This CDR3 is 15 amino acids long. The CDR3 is CASSLGGTEGHTQYF. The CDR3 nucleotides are TGCGCCAGCAGCTTGGGGGGGACAGAGGGCCACACGCAGTATTTT.

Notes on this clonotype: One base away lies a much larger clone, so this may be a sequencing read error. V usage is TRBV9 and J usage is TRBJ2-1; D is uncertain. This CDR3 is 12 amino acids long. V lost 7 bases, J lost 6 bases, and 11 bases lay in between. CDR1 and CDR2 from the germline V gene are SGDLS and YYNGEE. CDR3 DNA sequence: TGTGCCAGCGCCCGGGCCTGCAATGAGCAGTTCTTC. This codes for CASARACNEQFF.

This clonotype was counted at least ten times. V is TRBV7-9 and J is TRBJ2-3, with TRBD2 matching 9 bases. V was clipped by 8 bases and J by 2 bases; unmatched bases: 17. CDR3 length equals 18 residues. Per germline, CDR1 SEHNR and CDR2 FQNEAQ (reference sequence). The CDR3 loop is CASVGTASGIRATDTQYF. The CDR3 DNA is TGTGCCAGCGTGGGTACGGCTAGCGGGATCCGAGCCACAGATACGCAGTATTTT.

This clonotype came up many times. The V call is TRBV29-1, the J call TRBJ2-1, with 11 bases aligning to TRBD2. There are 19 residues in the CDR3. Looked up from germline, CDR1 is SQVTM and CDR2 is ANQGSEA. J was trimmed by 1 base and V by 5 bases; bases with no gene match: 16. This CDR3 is CSVSLDRIAGGGSYNEQFF. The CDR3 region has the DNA TGCAGCGTTAGCCTGGACAGGATAGCGGGAGGGGGGTCCTACAATGAGCAGTTCTTC.

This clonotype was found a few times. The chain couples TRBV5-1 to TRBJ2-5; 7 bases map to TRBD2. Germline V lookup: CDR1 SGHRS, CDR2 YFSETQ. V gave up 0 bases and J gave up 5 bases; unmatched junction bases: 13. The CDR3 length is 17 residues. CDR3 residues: CASSLGATGGSSETQYF. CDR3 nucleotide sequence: TGCGCCAGCAGCTTGGGGGCCACCGGCGGGAGTTCGGAGACCCAGTACTTC.

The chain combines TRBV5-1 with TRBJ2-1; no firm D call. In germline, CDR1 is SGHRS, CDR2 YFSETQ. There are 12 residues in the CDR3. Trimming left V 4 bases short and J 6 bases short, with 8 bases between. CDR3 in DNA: TGCGCCAGCAGCCTGGGATGCAATGAGCAGTTCTTC. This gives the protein CASSLGCNEQFF.

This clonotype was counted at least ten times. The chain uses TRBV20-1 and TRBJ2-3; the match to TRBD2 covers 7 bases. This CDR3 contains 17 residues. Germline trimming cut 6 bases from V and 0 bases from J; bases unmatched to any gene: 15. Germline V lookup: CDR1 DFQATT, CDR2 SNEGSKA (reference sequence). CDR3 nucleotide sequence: TGCAGTGCACATAGGACCCTCCTAGCGGTTAGCACAGATACGCAGTATTTT. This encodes CSAHRTLLAVSTDTQYF.

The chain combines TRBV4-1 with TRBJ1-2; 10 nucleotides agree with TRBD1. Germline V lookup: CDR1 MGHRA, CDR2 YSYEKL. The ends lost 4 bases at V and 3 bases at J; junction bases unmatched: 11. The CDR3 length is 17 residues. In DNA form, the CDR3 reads TGCGCCAGCAGCCCGACCACCGGGACAGGGGTTCACTATGGCTACACCTTC. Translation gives CASSPTTGTGVHYGYTF.

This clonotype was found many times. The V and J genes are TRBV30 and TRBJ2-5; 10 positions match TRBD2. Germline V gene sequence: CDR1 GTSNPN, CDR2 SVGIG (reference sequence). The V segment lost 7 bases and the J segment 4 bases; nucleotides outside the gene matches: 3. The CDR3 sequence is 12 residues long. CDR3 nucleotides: TGTGCCTTACGACTAGCGGGAGAGACCCAGTACTTC. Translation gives CALRLAGETQYF.

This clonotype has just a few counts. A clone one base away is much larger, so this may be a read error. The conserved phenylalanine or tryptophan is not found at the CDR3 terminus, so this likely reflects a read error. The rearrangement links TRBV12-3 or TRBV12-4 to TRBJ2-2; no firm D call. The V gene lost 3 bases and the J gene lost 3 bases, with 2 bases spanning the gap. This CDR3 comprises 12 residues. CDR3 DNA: TGTGCCAGCAGTTTGTACACCGGGGAGCTGTTTCTT. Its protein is CASSLYTGELFL.

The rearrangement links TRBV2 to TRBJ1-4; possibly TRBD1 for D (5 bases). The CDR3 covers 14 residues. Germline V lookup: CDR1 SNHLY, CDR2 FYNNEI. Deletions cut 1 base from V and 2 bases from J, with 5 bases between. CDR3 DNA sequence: TGTGCCAGCAGTGAAGAGGGGACTAATGAAAAACTGTTTTTT. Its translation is CASSEEGTNEKLFF.

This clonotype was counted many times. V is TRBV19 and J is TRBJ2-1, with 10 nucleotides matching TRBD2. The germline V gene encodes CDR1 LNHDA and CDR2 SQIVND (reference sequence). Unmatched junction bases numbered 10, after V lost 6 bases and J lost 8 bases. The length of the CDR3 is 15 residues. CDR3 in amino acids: CASRKTSGKGDEQFF. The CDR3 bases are TGTGCCAGTAGAAAAACTAGCGGGAAGGGTGATGAGCAGTTCTTC.

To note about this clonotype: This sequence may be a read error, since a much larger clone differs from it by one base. The CDR3 DNA reads as TGTGCCAGCTCACCAGTATCCGGGAATAACTATGGCTACATCTTC. It yields the protein CASSPVSGNNYGYIF. The gene calls are TRBV18 and TRBJ1-2; D unresolved. The CDR3 consists of 15 residues. Germline CDR1 reads KGHSH; CDR2 reads LQKENI.

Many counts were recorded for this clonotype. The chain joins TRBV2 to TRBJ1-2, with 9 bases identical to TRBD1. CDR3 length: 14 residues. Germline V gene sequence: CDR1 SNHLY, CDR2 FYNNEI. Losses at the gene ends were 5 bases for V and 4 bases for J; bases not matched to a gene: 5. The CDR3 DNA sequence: TGTGCCAGCAGTAAAGAGGACAGGGGCTATGGCTACACCTTC. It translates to CASSKEDRGYGYTF. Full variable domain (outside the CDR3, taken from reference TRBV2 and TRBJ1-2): EPEVTQTPSHQVTQMGQEVILRCVPISNHLYFYWYRQILGQKVEFLVSFYNNEISEKSEIFDDQFSVERPDGSNFTLKIRSTKLEDSAMYFCASSKEDRGYGYTFGSGTRLTVV.

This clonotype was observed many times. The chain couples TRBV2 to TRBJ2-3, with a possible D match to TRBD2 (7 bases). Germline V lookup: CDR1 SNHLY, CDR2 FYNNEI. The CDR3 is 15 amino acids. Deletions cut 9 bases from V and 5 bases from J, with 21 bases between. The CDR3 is CASRNGGRGGDTQYF. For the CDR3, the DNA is TGTGCCAGTCGTAACGGGGGGAGAGGGGGAGATACGCAGTATTTT.